The T cell receptor (beta chain) described here comes from a study of technical replicates of blood from several donors. TCRdb's copy holds only in-frame clones and misses some; the assay was immunoSEQ multiplex PCR. The data show approximately 88,000 clones, around 96% seen once. With 4 bases removed from V and 3 bases from J, the gap between germline ends came to 7 bases. This CDR3 has 13 residues. Germline-derived CDR1 and CDR2 are SGDLS and YYNGEE. The sequence derives from a human donor in good health. The sample taken for sequencing was T cells isolated from PBMCs. The J gene is TRBJ2-2, the V gene TRBV9; no clear D gene. The CDR3 DNA follows: TGTGCCAGCAGCCTTCGGTACACCGGGGAGCTGTTTTTT. It translates to CASSLRYTGELFF.